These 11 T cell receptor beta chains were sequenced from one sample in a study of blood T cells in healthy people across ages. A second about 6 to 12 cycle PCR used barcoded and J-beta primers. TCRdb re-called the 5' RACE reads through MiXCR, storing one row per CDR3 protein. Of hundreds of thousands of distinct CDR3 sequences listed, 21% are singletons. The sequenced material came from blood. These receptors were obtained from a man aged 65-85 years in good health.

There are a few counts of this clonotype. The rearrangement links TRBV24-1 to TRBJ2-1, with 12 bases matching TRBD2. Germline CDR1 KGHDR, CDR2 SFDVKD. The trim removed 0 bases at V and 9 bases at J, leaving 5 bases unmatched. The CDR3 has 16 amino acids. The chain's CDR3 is CATSDLTASGRGEQFF. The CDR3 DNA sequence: TGTGCCACCAGTGATTTGACGGCTAGCGGGAGGGGTGAGCAGTTCTTC.

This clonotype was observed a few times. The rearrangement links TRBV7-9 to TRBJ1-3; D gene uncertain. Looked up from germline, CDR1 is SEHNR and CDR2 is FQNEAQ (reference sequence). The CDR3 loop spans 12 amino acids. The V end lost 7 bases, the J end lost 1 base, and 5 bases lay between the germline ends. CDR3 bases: TGTGCCAGCACAGTATCTGGAAACACCATATATTTT. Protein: CASTVSGNTIYF.

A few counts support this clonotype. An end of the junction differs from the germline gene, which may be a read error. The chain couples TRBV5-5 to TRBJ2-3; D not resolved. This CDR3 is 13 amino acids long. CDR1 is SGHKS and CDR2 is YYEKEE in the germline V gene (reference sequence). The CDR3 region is CTSSLDSQTTQYF. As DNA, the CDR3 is TGTACCAGCAGCTTGGATTCCCAGACTACGCAGTATTTT.

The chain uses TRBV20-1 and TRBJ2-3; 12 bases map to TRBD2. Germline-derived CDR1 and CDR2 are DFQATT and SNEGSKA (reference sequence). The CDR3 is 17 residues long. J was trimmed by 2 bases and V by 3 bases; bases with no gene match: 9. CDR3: CSASLGGLAGITDTQYF. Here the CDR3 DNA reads TGCAGTGCTAGTCTAGGGGGACTAGCGGGTATCACAGATACGCAGTATTTT.

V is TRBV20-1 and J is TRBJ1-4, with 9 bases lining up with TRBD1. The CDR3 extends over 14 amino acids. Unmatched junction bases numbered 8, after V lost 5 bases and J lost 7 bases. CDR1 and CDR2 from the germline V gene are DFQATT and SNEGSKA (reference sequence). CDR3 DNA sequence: TGCAGTGCTTGGGACAGGGCTAGAGGTGAAAAACTGTTTTTT. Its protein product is CSAWDRARGEKLFF.

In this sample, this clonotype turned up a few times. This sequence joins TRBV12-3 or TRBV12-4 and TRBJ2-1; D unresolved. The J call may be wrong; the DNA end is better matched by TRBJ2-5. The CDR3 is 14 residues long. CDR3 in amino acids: CASSLRLTKETQYF. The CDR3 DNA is TGTGCCAGCAGTTTAAGACTCACCAAAGAGACCCAGTACTTC.

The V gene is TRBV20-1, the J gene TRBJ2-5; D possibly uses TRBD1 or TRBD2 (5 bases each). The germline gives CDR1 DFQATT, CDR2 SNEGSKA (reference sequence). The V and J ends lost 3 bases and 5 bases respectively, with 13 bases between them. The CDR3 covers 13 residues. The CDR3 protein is CSASLGPPETQYF. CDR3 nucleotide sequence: TGCAGTGCTAGCTTGGGACCCCCGGAGACCCAGTACTTC.

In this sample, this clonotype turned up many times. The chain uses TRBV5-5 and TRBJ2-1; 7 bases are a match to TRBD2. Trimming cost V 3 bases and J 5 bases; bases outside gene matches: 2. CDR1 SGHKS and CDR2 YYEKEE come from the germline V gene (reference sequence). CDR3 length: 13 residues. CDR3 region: CASSSGGNNEQFF. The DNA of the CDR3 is TGTGCCAGCAGCTCCGGGGGGAACAATGAGCAGTTCTTC.

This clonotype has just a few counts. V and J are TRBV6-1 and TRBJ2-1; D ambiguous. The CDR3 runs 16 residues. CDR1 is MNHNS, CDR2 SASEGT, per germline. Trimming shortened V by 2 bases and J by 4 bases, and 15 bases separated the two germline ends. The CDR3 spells CASSENLVSPYNEQFF. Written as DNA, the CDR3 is TGTGCCAGCAGTGAAAACTTAGTATCTCCGTACAATGAGCAGTTCTTC.

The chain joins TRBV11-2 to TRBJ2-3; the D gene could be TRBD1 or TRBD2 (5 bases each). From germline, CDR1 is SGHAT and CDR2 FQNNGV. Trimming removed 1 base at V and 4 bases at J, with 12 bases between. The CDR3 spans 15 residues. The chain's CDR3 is CASSLGSRGADTQYF. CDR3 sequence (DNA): TGTGCCAGCAGCTTAGGTTCTAGGGGAGCAGATACGCAGTATTTT.

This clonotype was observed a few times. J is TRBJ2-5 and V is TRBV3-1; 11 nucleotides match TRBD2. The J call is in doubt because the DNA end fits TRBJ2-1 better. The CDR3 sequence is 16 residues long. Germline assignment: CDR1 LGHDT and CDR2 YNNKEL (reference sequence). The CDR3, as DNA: TGTGCCAGCAGCCCCTCCGGGACTAGCGGAAACAATGAGCAGTTCTTC. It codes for CASSPSGTSGNNEQFF.